This TCR beta chain was sequenced for a study of T cell changes during pregnancy in multiple sclerosis. The V gene lost 5 bases and the J gene lost 3 bases, with 19 bases spanning the gap. This CDR3 is built from 16 residues. From germline, CDR1 is MNHEY and CDR2 SMNVEV (reference sequence). Sequencing was performed with immunoSEQ multiplex PCR; in TCRdb, only in-frame clones are kept and a portion is missing. The sample lists around 30,000 clones, about 87% seen once, with roughly 9% in the top ten. This chain joins TRBV27 and TRBJ1-1, with TRBD1 as a possible D gene (5 bases). The origin of this receptor is a female donor with multiple sclerosis, enrolled in a pregnancy study. The sample was CD8+ T cells from peripheral blood mononuclear cells, taken in the first trimester of pregnancy. The CDR3 loop is CASSISWGESDTEAFF. The CDR3 coding sequence is TGTGCCAGCAGTATCTCGTGGGGGGAATCCGACACTGAAGCTTTCTTT.